The entry below describes one TCR beta chain. This specimen belongs to a study of control samples from healthy donors and cancer patients. Generated by immunoSEQ multiplex PCR, the TCRdb table keeps only in-frame clones and is missing some. The repertoire holds about 44,000 clones, with 60% to 80% as singletons. Trimming left V 3 bases short and J 13 bases short, with 16 bases between. This CDR3 has 13 residues. This sequence originates from a male donor with melanoma. The chain joins TRBV12-3 or TRBV12-4 to TRBJ1-5; D gene unclear. The source material was formalin-fixed, paraffin-embedded tissue. For the CDR3, the DNA is TGTGCCAGCAGTTTGGATAAGGAGCGGCCTCAGCATTTT. Its translation: CASSLDKERPQHF.